This is a list of T cell receptor beta chains from one sample in a study of radiotherapy plus CTLA-4 blockade in lung cancer. Libraries were prepared by immunoSEQ multiplex PCR; TCRdb keeps only in-frame clonotypes and omits some of them. The sample contains 30,000 to 45,000 clones, roughly 72% of which appear only once. Sequences were derived from peripheral blood, sampled from a patient treated with radiotherapy plus ipilimumab. The receptors stem from a human donor with non-small cell lung cancer who had stable disease on radiotherapy plus ipilimumab. CDR3s include the opening cysteine and the closing phenylalanine or tryptophan. Fields, in order: clone size, D gene, CDR3 length, J gene, V gene, CDR3 DNA, CDR3 protein. A D gene is named only where the DNA matches it firmly. Clone size, where shown, is once, few, many, or a class for clones that have expanded.

clone size: NA
D gene: NA
CDR3 length: 12
J gene: TRBJ1-2
V gene: TRBV29-1
CDR3 DNA: TGCAGCGCTGCTGAAGGAGTTTACGGCTACACCTTC
CDR3 protein: CSAAEGVYGYTF

clone size: NA
D gene: TRBD1
CDR3 length: 15
J gene: TRBJ1-2
V gene: TRBV9
CDR3 DNA: TGTGCCAGCAGCACCCGGGACAGGGGGAATTATGGCTACACCTTC
CDR3 protein: CASSTRDRGNYGYTF

clone size: NA
D gene: TRBD1
CDR3 length: 15
J gene: TRBJ1-2
V gene: TRBV6-1
CDR3 DNA: TGTGCCAGCAGTGCTTCGGGACAGTCCCACTATGGCTACACCTTC
CDR3 protein: CASSASGQSHYGYTF

clone size: NA
D gene: TRBD1
CDR3 length: 14
J gene: TRBJ2-7
V gene: TRBV27
CDR3 DNA: TGTGCCAGCAGTCGACAGGGAATGTCCTACGAGCAGTACTTC
CDR3 protein: CASSRQGMSYEQYF

clone size: NA
D gene: NA
CDR3 length: 15
J gene: TRBJ1-2
V gene: TRBV4-1
CDR3 DNA: TGCGCCAGCAGCCAAGAGGACAGAAATAACTATGGCTACACCTTC
CDR3 protein: CASSQEDRNNYGYTF

clone size: NA
D gene: NA
CDR3 length: 13
J gene: TRBJ1-1
V gene: TRBV6-6
CDR3 DNA: TGTGCCAGCAGCGGGACAATGAACACTGAAGCTTTCTTT
CDR3 protein: CASSGTMNTEAFF

clone size: NA
D gene: NA
CDR3 length: 13
J gene: TRBJ2-1
V gene: TRBV28
CDR3 DNA: TGTGCCAGCAGTTTCCGGGGTCCCAATGAGCAGTTCTTC
CDR3 protein: CASSFRGPNEQFF

clone size: NA
D gene: NA
CDR3 length: 15
J gene: TRBJ1-6
V gene: TRBV6-6
CDR3 DNA: TGTGCCAGCAGTTACTCTAACATCGGGGGTTCACCCCTCCACTTT
CDR3 protein: CASSYSNIGGSPLHF

clone size: NA
D gene: NA
CDR3 length: 13
J gene: TRBJ2-3
V gene: TRBV29-1
CDR3 DNA: TGCAGCGTTGAACGGGATAACGCAGATACGCAGTATTTT
CDR3 protein: CSVERDNADTQYF

clone size: NA
D gene: NA
CDR3 length: 14
J gene: TRBJ2-5
V gene: TRBV19
CDR3 DNA: TGTGCCAGTAGCTTTGCGAGTCTTGGAGAGACCCAGTACTTC
CDR3 protein: CASSFASLGETQYF

clone size: NA
D gene: TRBD1
CDR3 length: 15
J gene: TRBJ1-5
V gene: TRBV15
CDR3 DNA: TGTGCCACCAGCAGATCTAGACAGGGATTAGAGCCCCAGCATTTT
CDR3 protein: CATSRSRQGLEPQHF

clone size: NA
D gene: NA
CDR3 length: 15
J gene: TRBJ1-5
V gene: TRBV6-5
CDR3 DNA: TGTGCCAGCACTGGAGGAGACGATAGCAATCAGCCCCAGCATTTT
CDR3 protein: CASTGGDDSNQPQHF

clone size: few
D gene: NA
CDR3 length: 15
J gene: TRBJ1-5
V gene: TRBV11-3
CDR3 DNA: TGTGCCAGCAGCTTAGGGGCGGGGGGCGATCAGCCCCAGCATTTT
CDR3 protein: CASSLGAGGDQPQHF

clone size: NA
D gene: NA
CDR3 length: 14
J gene: TRBJ2-2
V gene: TRBV7-8
CDR3 DNA: TGTGCCAGCAGCTTAGCCCTAGTCACCGGGGAGCTGTTTTTT
CDR3 protein: CASSLALVTGELFF

clone size: NA
D gene: TRBD1
CDR3 length: 17
J gene: TRBJ1-5
V gene: TRBV15
CDR3 DNA: TGTGCCACCAGCAGAGATCTGGGGACAGGGGGTAATCAGCCCCAGCATTTT
CDR3 protein: CATSRDLGTGGNQPQHF

clone size: NA
D gene: TRBD1
CDR3 length: 18
J gene: TRBJ1-5
V gene: TRBV4-1
CDR3 DNA: TGCGCCAGCAGCCAAGGACGGACAGGGGCTTGGGAGAATCAGCCCCAGCATTTT
CDR3 protein: CASSQGRTGAWENQPQHF

clone size: few
D gene: NA
CDR3 length: 15
J gene: TRBJ2-7
V gene: TRBV11-3
CDR3 DNA: TGTGCCAGCAGCCCCGGCGCAGGCACCTACAAAGAGCAGTACTTC
CDR3 protein: CASSPGAGTYKEQYF

clone size: NA
D gene: NA
CDR3 length: 12
J gene: TRBJ2-7
V gene: TRBV2
CDR3 DNA: TGTGCCAGCACCGGGTATGCCTACGAGCAGTACTTC
CDR3 protein: CASTGYAYEQYF

clone size: few
D gene: TRBD2
CDR3 length: 16
J gene: TRBJ2-1
V gene: TRBV7-9
CDR3 DNA: TGTGCCAGCAGCTTCGAAGGCGTGCGGGGGGGCCGAGAGCAGTTCTTC
CDR3 protein: CASSFEGVRGGREQFF

clone size: NA
D gene: TRBD1
CDR3 length: 14
J gene: TRBJ2-2
V gene: TRBV9
CDR3 DNA: TGTGCCAGCAGCGCCGGGACAGGGGGTGTCGAGCTGTTTTTT
CDR3 protein: CASSAGTGGVELFF

clone size: NA
D gene: TRBD2
CDR3 length: 15
J gene: TRBJ2-7
V gene: TRBV5-1
CDR3 DNA: TGCGCCAGCAGCTTGGATAGCGGGGGCCCCTACGAGCAGTACTTC
CDR3 protein: CASSLDSGGPYEQYF

clone size: NA
D gene: NA
CDR3 length: 14
J gene: TRBJ1-1
V gene: TRBV5-6
CDR3 DNA: TGTGCCAGCACCCCGCGGGGGTATGACACTGAAGCTTTCTTT
CDR3 protein: CASTPRGYDTEAFF

clone size: many
D gene: TRBD2
CDR3 length: 15
J gene: TRBJ2-7
V gene: TRBV27
CDR3 DNA: TGTGCCAGCAGTTTAAATCCTAGCGGGGGTTACGAGCAGTACTTC
CDR3 protein: CASSLNPSGGYEQYF

clone size: NA
D gene: NA
CDR3 length: 17
J gene: TRBJ2-5
V gene: TRBV7-2
CDR3 DNA: TGTGCCAGCAGCTTAGCGGGGGGGCCAAGAGCTCGAGAGACCCAGTACTTC
CDR3 protein: CASSLAGGPRARETQYF

clone size: NA
D gene: TRBD1
CDR3 length: 16
J gene: TRBJ2-6
V gene: TRBV30
CDR3 DNA: TGTGCCTGGGCCCACAGGGGGGTCTCTGGGGCCAACGTCCTGACTTTC
CDR3 protein: CAWAHRGVSGANVLTF

clone size: few
D gene: NA
CDR3 length: 14
J gene: TRBJ2-1
V gene: TRBV4-1
CDR3 DNA: TGCGCCAGCAGCCAAGACCAAACAGGGAACAAGCAGTTCTTC
CDR3 protein: CASSQDQTGNKQFF

clone size: NA
D gene: NA
CDR3 length: 11
J gene: TRBJ2-7
V gene: TRBV7-6
CDR3 DNA: TGTGCCAGCAGCCACGAGGGAGTCCAGTACTTC
CDR3 protein: CASSHEGVQYF

clone size: NA
D gene: NA
CDR3 length: 11
J gene: TRBJ2-5
V gene: TRBV11-2
CDR3 DNA: TGTGCCAGCAGCCATCAAGAGACCCAGTACTTC
CDR3 protein: CASSHQETQYF

clone size: medium-sized
D gene: NA
CDR3 length: 11
J gene: TRBJ2-7
V gene: TRBV5-6
CDR3 DNA: TGTGCCAGCAGCCAACGGTACGAGCAGTACTTC
CDR3 protein: CASSQRYEQYF

clone size: few
D gene: TRBD2
CDR3 length: 17
J gene: TRBJ2-1
V gene: TRBV27
CDR3 DNA: TGTGCCAGCAGTTACTATTCTAGCGGGGGGGAATACAATGAGCAGTTCTTC
CDR3 protein: CASSYYSSGGEYNEQFF

clone size: NA
D gene: NA
CDR3 length: 15
J gene: TRBJ2-7
V gene: TRBV6-6
CDR3 DNA: TGTGCCAGCAGCAACACCCAAGGGGGAGACTACGAGCAGTACTTC
CDR3 protein: CASSNTQGGDYEQYF

clone size: NA
D gene: TRBD1
CDR3 length: 15
J gene: TRBJ2-5
V gene: TRBV5-1
CDR3 DNA: TGCGCCAGCAGCTTGGGCCAGGGGGCAGGGGAGACCCAGTACTTC
CDR3 protein: CASSLGQGAGETQYF

clone size: NA
D gene: TRBD1
CDR3 length: 18
J gene: TRBJ2-6
V gene: TRBV9
CDR3 DNA: TGTGCCAGCAGCGTAGGGGGGACAGGCGGCTCTGGGGCCAACGTCCTGACTTTC
CDR3 protein: CASSVGGTGGSGANVLTF

clone size: NA
D gene: NA
CDR3 length: 13
J gene: TRBJ2-7
V gene: TRBV5-6
CDR3 DNA: TGTGCCAGCAGCTCAGCCGGGACTTACGAGCAGTACTTC
CDR3 protein: CASSSAGTYEQYF

clone size: NA
D gene: NA
CDR3 length: 15
J gene: TRBJ1-6
V gene: TRBV27
CDR3 DNA: TGTGCCAGCAGGGACAGAAGCTCCTATAATTCACCCCTCCACTTT
CDR3 protein: CASRDRSSYNSPLHF